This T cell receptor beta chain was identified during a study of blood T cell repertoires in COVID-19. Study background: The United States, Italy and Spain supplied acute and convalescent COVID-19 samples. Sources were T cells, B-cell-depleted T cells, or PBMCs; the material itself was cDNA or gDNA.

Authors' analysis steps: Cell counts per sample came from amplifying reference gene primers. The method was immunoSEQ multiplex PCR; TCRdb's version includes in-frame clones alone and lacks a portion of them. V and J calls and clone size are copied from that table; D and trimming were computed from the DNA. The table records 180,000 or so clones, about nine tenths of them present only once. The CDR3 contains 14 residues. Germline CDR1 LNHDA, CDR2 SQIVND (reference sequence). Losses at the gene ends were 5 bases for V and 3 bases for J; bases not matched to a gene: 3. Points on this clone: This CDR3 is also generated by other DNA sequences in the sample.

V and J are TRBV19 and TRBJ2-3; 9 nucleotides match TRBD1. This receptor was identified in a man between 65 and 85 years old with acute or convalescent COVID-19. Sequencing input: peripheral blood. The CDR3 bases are TGTGCCAGTAGTTTCGGACAGGGGACAGATACGCAGTATTTT. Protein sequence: CASSFGQGTDTQYF.